This TCR beta chain was sequenced in a study of T cells in Graves' hyperthyroidism and ophthalmopathy. Study background: The initial diagnosis was the point when peripheral blood was collected, ahead of any treatment. Findings and limits, study-wide: Clonotypes that were expanded in thyroid above 0.001 mostly appeared in blood too. The model anticipated ophthalmopathy a median about six months pre-onset.

To note about this clonotype: The antigen remains unidentified.

Roughly 9.1 ml of fresh peripheral blood supplied the PBMCs. RNA transcripts were the template for amplifying TCR beta CDR3 regions. TCR CDR3 underwent first-round RT-PCR with the HTBI primer set. TCRdb re-called the multiplex PCR reads with MiXCR, one entry per CDR3 protein. The top ten clones hold roughly 33% of a sample with approximately 400,000 distinct CDR3 sequences, under 15% of them seen once. Germline V gene data show CDR1 as SGHKS and CDR2 as YYEKEE (reference sequence). This CDR3 is built from 15 residues. Trimming took 4 bases from V and 0 from J, leaving 12 bases between them. The source of this sequence is a woman in her 30s with Graves' hyperthyroidism. Sample: blood. V is TRBV5-5 and J is TRBJ2-3; D uncertain. This chain's CDR3 is CASSGRVLSTDTQYF. The CDR3 DNA sequence: TGTGCCAGCAGCGGTAGGGTCCTAAGCACAGATACGCAGTATTTT.